A single sample gave rise to the 8 T cell receptor beta chains below, sequenced in a study of cytomegalovirus exposure and HLA in healthy donors. Libraries were prepared by immunoSEQ multiplex PCR; TCRdb keeps only in-frame clonotypes and omits some of them. Here the sample spans more than 120,000 clones, around 84% being singletons. Sequenced input: PBMCs. These receptors came from a man aged 18 to 29 in good health and CMV-seropositive.

This sequence joins TRBV7-6 and TRBJ1-5; TRBD1 aligns across 7 bases. CDR1 SGHVS and CDR2 FNYEAQ come from the germline V gene. V lost 5 bases, J lost 2 bases, and 9 bases stayed unmatched. The CDR3 is 16 amino acids. The CDR3 spells CASSASAGTGNQPQHF. As DNA, the CDR3 is TGTGCCAGCAGCGCCTCGGCCGGGACAGGCAATCAGCCCCAGCATTTT.

The gene calls are TRBV9 and TRBJ2-1; the match to TRBD2 covers 10 bases. With V trimmed by 1 base and J by 4 bases, 5 bases remained unmatched. There are 16 residues in the CDR3. From germline, CDR1 is SGDLS and CDR2 YYNGEE. The DNA for the CDR3 is TGTGCCAGCAGCGTACTAGCGGGAGTCACGTACAATGAGCAGTTCTTC. It yields the protein CASSVLAGVTYNEQFF.

V gene TRBV29-1 combines with J gene TRBJ2-7; D is perhaps TRBD1 (5 bases). V was trimmed by 3 bases and J by 2 bases, leaving 14 bases between them. CDR1 and CDR2 (germline): SQVTM, ANQGSEA. The length of the CDR3 is 14 residues. CDR3 DNA sequence: TGCAGCGTTGACGCAGGGCTGGGAACCTACGAGCAGTACTTC. Translated: CSVDAGLGTYEQYF.

This clone was seen only a few times. The chain carries TRBV5-4 and TRBJ1-6; tentatively, D is TRBD1 (5 bases). This CDR3 is built from 15 residues. The germline CDR1 and CDR2 sequences are SGHNT and YYREEE (reference sequence). V was clipped by 5 bases and J by 6 bases, with 15 bases between them. The CDR3 region has the DNA TGTGCCAGCAGTGCCGGCAGGGAGGGTAATTCACCCCTCCACTTT. It codes for CASSAGREGNSPLHF.

This clone appeared a few times. V and J are TRBV19 and TRBJ1-4, with 9 bases lining up with TRBD1. This CDR3 region has 14 residues. Germline loops: CDR1 LNHDA, CDR2 SQIVND (reference sequence). The ends lost 6 bases at V and 7 bases at J; junction bases unmatched: 6. The CDR3 spells CASRNRGRSEKLFF. The CDR3 bases are TGTGCCAGTAGGAACAGGGGGCGAAGTGAAAAACTGTTTTTT. Filled out from reference TRBV19 and TRBJ1-4, the complete variable domain reads DGGITQSPKYLFRKEGQNVTLSCEQNLNHDAMYWYRQDPGQGLRLIYYSQIVNDFQKGDIAEGYSVSREKKESFPLTVTSAQKNPTAFYLCASRNRGRSEKLFFGSGTQLSVL.

The rearrangement uses TRBV28 and TRBJ2-2, with D tentatively TRBD2 (6 bases). Germline V lookup: CDR1 MDHEN, CDR2 SYDVKM. V gave up 3 bases and J gave up 1 base, with 6 bases separating them. This CDR3 is built from 14 residues. The DNA of the CDR3 is TGTGCCAGCAGTTTGGGAGGGAACACCGGGGAGCTGTTTTTT. Translated: CASSLGGNTGELFF.

The chain couples TRBV5-6 to TRBJ2-1, with D possibly TRBD2 on 5 matching bases. The V end was cut by 4 bases, the J end by 9 bases, with 11 bases between. This CDR3 has 12 amino acids. Germline V lookup: CDR1 SGHDT, CDR2 YYEEEE. CDR3 sequence: CASSPVAGEQFF. The CDR3 DNA sequence: TGTGCCAGCAGCCCGGTCGCGGGTGAGCAGTTCTTC.

The chain recombines TRBV30 with TRBJ1-5, with 8 bases aligning to TRBD1. This CDR3 contains 14 residues. The V and J ends lost 2 bases and 5 bases, in that order; junction bases with no gene match: 5. The V gene's germline CDR1 is GTSNPN and CDR2 SVGIG (reference sequence). The CDR3 sequence is CAWSTGQGDQPQHF. CDR3 in DNA: TGTGCCTGGAGTACAGGACAGGGAGATCAGCCCCAGCATTTT.